Listed below are T cell receptor beta chains from one sample, sequenced in a study of PD-1 blockade in mismatch repair-deficient tumors. TCRdb keeps only in-frame clones here, not all; method: immunoSEQ multiplex PCR. The sample has about 51,000 clones; 81% are singletons. The sequencing used peripheral blood, collected roughly 20 weeks after starting pembrolizumab. The receptors here all came from an adult with mismatch repair-deficient cancer. Each CDR3 is given with its conserved first and last residue. The order of the fields is J gene, clone size, V gene, CDR3 protein. Clone size is shown for a subset of rows, as once, few, many or a class of expanded clone.

j_gene: TRBJ1-5
abundance: .
v_gene: TRBV7-8
CDR3aa: CASSLDGLNDQPQHF

j_gene: TRBJ1-3
abundance: .
v_gene: TRBV5-4
CDR3aa: CASSLAIGGLSNGNTIYF

j_gene: TRBJ2-7
abundance: few
v_gene: TRBV29-1
CDR3aa: CSVEDWGGQGTYEQYF

j_gene: TRBJ1-1
abundance: .
v_gene: TRBV23-1
CDR3aa: CASNPEAFF

j_gene: TRBJ2-1
abundance: .
v_gene: TRBV7-2
CDR3aa: CASSSLGQHHEQFF

j_gene: TRBJ1-5
abundance: .
v_gene: TRBV27
CDR3aa: CASSLRGSGQYSNQPQHF

j_gene: TRBJ1-1
abundance: .
v_gene: TRBV28
CDR3aa: CASSLARSIRLAEAFF

j_gene: TRBJ2-7
abundance: .
v_gene: TRBV29-1
CDR3aa: CSARSGDTYEQYF

j_gene: TRBJ1-2
abundance: .
v_gene: TRBV6-5
CDR3aa: CASSTTGANYGYTF

j_gene: TRBJ2-6
abundance: .
v_gene: TRBV5-6
CDR3aa: CASSLGLGGANVLTF

j_gene: TRBJ2-1
abundance: .
v_gene: TRBV6-4
CDR3aa: CASSYTPGDNEQFF

j_gene: TRBJ2-5
abundance: .
v_gene: TRBV7-3
CDR3aa: CASSYSRDETQYF

j_gene: TRBJ1-4
abundance: .
v_gene: TRBV9
CDR3aa: CASSAQGAGNEKLFF

j_gene: TRBJ2-7
abundance: .
v_gene: TRBV9
CDR3aa: CASSESKLTPSGAYEQYF

j_gene: TRBJ2-7
abundance: few
v_gene: TRBV9
CDR3aa: CASSVGQSTYEQYF

j_gene: TRBJ2-7
abundance: .
v_gene: TRBV5-6
CDR3aa: CASSLGSGRAREQYF

j_gene: TRBJ2-1
abundance: .
v_gene: TRBV11-2
CDR3aa: CASSLITSGRDNEQFF

j_gene: TRBJ2-1
abundance: .
v_gene: TRBV5-1
CDR3aa: CASRFSSSGVNEQFF

j_gene: TRBJ2-5
abundance: .
v_gene: TRBV5-1
CDR3aa: CASSKGSVRRGETQYF

j_gene: TRBJ1-4
abundance: few
v_gene: TRBV5-1
CDR3aa: CASSPSETATNEKLFF

j_gene: TRBJ1-1
abundance: .
v_gene: TRBV25-1
CDR3aa: CASSEYQGTGGVTEAFF

j_gene: TRBJ2-2
abundance: once
v_gene: TRBV9
CDR3aa: CASSVGLAVNTGELFF